The entry below describes one T cell receptor beta chain. Antigen specificity is unknown. This record comes from a study of cytomegalovirus exposure and HLA in healthy donors. It was with 60 Vbeta and 13 Jbeta primers that the PCR ran. Profiling relied on immunoSEQ multiplex PCR, and the TCRdb table lists in-frame clones only, not all of them. The data contain under 200,000 clones, 82% of them singletons. The study, taken as a whole, reports: In a later analysis, TCR beta V- and J-gene trimming was associated with a missense DCLRE1C variant. Cytomegalovirus-associated TCR beta chains were listed, numbering around 150.

This clonotype originated in a girl aged 5-17 years in good health and CMV-seropositive. Sequenced material: PBMCs.

CDR3: CASSPYPGGTEAFF. The DNA of the CDR3 is TGTGCCAGCAGCCCCTACCCGGGCGGGACTGAAGCTTTCTTT. The chain carries TRBV11-2 and TRBJ1-1; D unclear. V was shortened by 5 bases and J by 5 bases, with 15 bases between the two germline ends. Germline V gene sequence: CDR1 SGHAT, CDR2 FQNNGV. The length of the CDR3 is 14 residues. Full variable domain (missing parts from reference TRBV11-2 and TRBJ1-1): EAGVAQSPRYKIIEKRQSVAFWCNPISGHATLYWYQQILGQGPKLLIQFQNNGVVDDSQLPKDRFSAERLKGVDSTLKIQPAKLEDSAVYLCASSPYPGGTEAFFGQGTRLTVV.